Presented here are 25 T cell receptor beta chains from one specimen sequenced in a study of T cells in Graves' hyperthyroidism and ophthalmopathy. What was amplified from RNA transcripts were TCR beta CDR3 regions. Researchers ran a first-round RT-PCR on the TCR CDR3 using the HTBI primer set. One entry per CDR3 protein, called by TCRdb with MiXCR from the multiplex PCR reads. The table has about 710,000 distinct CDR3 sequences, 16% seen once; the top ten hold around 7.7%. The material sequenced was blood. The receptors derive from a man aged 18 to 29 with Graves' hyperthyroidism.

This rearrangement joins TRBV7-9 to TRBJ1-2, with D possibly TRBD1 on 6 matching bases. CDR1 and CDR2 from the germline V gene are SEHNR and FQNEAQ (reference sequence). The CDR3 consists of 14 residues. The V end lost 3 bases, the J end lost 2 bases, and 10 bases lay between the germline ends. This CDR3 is CASSFGTRNYGYTF. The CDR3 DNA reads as TGTGCCAGCAGCTTCGGGACAAGAAACTATGGCTACACCTTC.

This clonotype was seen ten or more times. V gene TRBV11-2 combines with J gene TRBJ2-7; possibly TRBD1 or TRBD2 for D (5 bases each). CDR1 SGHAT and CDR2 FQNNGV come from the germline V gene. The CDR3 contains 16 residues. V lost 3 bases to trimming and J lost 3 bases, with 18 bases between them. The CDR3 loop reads CASSLNEYEGSYEQYF. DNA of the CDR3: TGTGCCAGCAGCTTGAATGAGTATGAGGGGAGCTACGAGCAGTACTTC.

The chain's CDR3 is CSAYRQGDQPQHF. Written as DNA, the CDR3 is TGCAGTGCCTATAGACAGGGGGATCAGCCCCAGCATTTT. The genes are TRBV20-1 and TRBJ1-5, with 9 nucleotides matching TRBD1. This CDR3 spans 13 amino acids. Losses at the gene ends were 6 bases for V and 5 bases for J; bases not matched to a gene: 5. Per germline, CDR1 DFQATT and CDR2 SNEGSKA (reference sequence).

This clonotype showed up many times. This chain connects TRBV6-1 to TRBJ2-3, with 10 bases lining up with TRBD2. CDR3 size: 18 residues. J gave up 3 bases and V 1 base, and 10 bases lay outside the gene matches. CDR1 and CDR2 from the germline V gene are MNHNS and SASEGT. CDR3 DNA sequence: TGTGCCAGCAGTGAAGTAGCGGGAGGTCCTGGACGAACAGATACGCAGTATTTT. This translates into CASSEVAGGPGRTDTQYF.

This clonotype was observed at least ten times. CDR3 nucleotide sequence: TGTGCCAGCAGCCGCCAAGCGGGGTCCACAGATACGCAGTATTTT. Residues: CASSRQAGSTDTQYF. The chain has TRBV7-3 and TRBJ2-3, with TRBD2 matching over 7 bases. The CDR3 length is 15 residues. CDR1 SGHTA and CDR2 FQGTGA come from the germline V gene. The trim removed 5 bases at V and 2 bases at J, leaving 7 bases unmatched.

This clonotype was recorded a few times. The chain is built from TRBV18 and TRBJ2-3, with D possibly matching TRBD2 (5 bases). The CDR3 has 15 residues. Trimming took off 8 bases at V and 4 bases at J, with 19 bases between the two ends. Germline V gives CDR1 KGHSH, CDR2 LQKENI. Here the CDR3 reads CASSPRPPRADTQYF. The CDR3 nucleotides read TGTGCCAGCAGCCCTCGCCCTCCGAGGGCAGATACGCAGTATTTT.

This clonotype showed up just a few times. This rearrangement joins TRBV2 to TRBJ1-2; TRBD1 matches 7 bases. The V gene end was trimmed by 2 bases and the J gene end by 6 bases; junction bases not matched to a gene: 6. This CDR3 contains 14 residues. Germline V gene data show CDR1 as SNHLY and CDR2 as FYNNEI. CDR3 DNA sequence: TGTGCCAGCAGTGAATTGGAAAGGGGGCATGGCTACACCTTC. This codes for CASSELERGHGYTF.

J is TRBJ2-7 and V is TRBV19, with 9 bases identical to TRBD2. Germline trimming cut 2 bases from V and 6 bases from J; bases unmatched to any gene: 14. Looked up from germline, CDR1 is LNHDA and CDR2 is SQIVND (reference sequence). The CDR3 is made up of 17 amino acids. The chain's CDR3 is CASSIISTAGGRGEQYF. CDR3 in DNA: TGTGCCAGTAGTATAATATCGACGGCGGGAGGGCGTGGCGAGCAGTACTTC.

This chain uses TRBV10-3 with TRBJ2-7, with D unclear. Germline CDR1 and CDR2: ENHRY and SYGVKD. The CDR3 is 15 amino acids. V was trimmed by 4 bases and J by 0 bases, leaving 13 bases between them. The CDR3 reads CAISVDQSRSYEQYF. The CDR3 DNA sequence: TGTGCCATCAGTGTGGACCAAAGCCGCTCCTACGAGCAGTACTTC.

This CDR3 reads CASSLYRGLNTGELFF. The CDR3 DNA sequence: TGTGCCAGCAGTCTCTACAGGGGATTGAACACCGGGGAGCTGTTTTTT. The chain carries TRBV6-2 or TRBV6-3 and TRBJ2-2, with 7 bases aligning to TRBD1. Germline V CDR1 and CDR2: MNHEY, SVGEGT. The CDR3 loop spans 16 amino acids. With 5 bases clipped from V and 1 base from J, the junction kept 7 bases outside the gene matches.

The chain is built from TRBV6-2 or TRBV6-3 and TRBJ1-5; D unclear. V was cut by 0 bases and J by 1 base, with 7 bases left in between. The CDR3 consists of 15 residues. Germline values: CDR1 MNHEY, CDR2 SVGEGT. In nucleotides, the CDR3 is TGTGCCAGCAGTTACTCGGCAGTCAGCAATCAGCCCCAGCATTTT. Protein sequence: CASSYSAVSNQPQHF.

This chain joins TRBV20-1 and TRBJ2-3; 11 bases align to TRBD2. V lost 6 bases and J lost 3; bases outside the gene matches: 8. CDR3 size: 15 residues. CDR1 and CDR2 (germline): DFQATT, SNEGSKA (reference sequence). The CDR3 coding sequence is TGCAGTGCCGATACACTAGCGGGAGTGACAGATACGCAGTATTTT. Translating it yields CSADTLAGVTDTQYF.

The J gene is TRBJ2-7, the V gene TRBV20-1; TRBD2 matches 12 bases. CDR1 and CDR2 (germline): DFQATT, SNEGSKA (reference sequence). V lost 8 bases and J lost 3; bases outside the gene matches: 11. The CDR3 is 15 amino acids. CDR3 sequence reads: CSTTSGRPTHYEQYF. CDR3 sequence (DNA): TGCAGTACCACTAGCGGGAGGCCCACCCACTACGAGCAGTACTTC.

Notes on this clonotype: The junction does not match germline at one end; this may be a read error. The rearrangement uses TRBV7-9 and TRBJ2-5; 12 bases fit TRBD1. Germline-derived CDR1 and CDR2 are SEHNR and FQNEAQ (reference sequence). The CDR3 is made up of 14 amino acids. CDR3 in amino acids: CASRPGTGGDTQYF. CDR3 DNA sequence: TGTGCTAGCAGACCCGGGACAGGGGGCGATACCCAGTACTTC.

The CDR3 loop is CASRQAAGGGGELFF. Written as DNA, the CDR3 is TGTGCCAGCAGACAGGCGGCAGGGGGCGGCGGGGAGCTGTTTTTT. The chain is built from TRBV5-6 and TRBJ2-2; 8 bases are shared with TRBD1. V was clipped by 5 bases and J by 7 bases; unmatched bases: 10. Germline V gene data show CDR1 as SGHDT and CDR2 as YYEEEE. This CDR3 region has 15 residues.

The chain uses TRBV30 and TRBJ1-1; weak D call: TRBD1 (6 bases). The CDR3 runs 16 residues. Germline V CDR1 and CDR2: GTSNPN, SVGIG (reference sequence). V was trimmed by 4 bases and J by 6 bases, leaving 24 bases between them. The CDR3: CAWTLAGATGRSEAFF. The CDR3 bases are TGTGCCTGGACCCTCGCGGGGGCGACCGGACGGTCTGAAGCTTTCTTT.

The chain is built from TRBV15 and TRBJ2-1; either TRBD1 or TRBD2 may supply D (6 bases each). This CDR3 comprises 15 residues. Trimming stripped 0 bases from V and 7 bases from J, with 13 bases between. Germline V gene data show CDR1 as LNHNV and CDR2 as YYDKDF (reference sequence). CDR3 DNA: TGTGCCACCAGCAGAGATCGGGGGCAGGGAAATGAGCAGTTCTTC. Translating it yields CATSRDRGQGNEQFF.

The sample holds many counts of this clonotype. CDR3 nucleotides: TGTGCCAGCAGTCAACAGGGAGCTGGGGCCAACGTCCTGACTTTC. Translation gives CASSQQGAGANVLTF. J is TRBJ2-6 and V is TRBV2, with a weak D call TRBD1 (6 bases). Trimming took off 5 bases at V and 2 bases at J, with 10 bases between the two ends. The CDR3 contains 15 residues. Germline CDR1 reads SNHLY; CDR2 reads FYNNEI.

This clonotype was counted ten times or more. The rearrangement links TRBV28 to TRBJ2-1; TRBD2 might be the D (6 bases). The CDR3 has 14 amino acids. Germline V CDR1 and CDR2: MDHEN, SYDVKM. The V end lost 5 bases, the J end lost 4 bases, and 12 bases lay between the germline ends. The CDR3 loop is CASSPGGNYNEQFF. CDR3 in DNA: TGTGCCAGCAGTCCCGGAGGGAATTACAATGAGCAGTTCTTC.

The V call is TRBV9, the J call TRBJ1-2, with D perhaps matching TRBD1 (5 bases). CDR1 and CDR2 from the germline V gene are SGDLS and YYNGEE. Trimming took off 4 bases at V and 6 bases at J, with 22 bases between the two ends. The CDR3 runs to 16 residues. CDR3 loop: CASSRGRTNLFDGYTF. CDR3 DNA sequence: TGTGCCAGCAGCAGGGGTCGGACCAACTTATTTGATGGCTACACCTTC.

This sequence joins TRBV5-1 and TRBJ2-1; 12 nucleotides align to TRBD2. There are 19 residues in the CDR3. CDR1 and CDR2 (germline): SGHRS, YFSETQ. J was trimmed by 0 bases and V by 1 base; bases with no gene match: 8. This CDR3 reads CASSLSLAGGVSSYNEQFF. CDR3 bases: TGCGCCAGCAGCTTGAGTCTAGCGGGAGGGGTAAGCTCCTACAATGAGCAGTTCTTC. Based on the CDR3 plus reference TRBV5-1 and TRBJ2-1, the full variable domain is KAGVTQTPRYLIKTRGQQVTLSCSPISGHRSVSWYQQTPGQGLQFLFEYFSETQRNKGNFPGRFSGRQFSNSRSEMNVSTLELGDSALYLCASSLSLAGGVSSYNEQFFGPGTRLTVL.

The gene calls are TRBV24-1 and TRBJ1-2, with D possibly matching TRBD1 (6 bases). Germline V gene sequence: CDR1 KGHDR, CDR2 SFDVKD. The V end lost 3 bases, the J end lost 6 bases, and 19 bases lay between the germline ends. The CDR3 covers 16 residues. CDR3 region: CATSDSIARGRDGYTF. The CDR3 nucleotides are TGTGCCACCAGTGATAGCATCGCCAGGGGTCGGGATGGCTACACCTTC.

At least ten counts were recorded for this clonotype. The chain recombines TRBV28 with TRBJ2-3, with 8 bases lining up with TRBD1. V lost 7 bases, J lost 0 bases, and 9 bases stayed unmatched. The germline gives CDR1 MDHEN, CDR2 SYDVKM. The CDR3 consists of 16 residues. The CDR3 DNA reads TGTGCCAGCAACCCCGGGGACAGGCAGAGCACAGATACGCAGTATTTT. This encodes CASNPGDRQSTDTQYF.

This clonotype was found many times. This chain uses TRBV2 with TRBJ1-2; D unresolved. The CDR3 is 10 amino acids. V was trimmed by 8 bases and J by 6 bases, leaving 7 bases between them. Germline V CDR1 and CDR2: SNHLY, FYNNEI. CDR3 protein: CASRNHGYTF. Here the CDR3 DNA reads TGTGCCAGCCGCAACCATGGCTACACCTTC. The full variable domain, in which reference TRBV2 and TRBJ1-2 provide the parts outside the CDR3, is EPEVTQTPSHQVTQMGQEVILRCVPISNHLYFYWYRQILGQKVEFLVSFYNNEISEKSEIFDDQFSVERPDGSNFTLKIRSTKLEDSAMYFCASRNHGYTFGSGTRLTVV.

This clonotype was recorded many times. CDR3 nucleotide sequence: TGCAGTGCTAGATCCCGACTAGACTACGAGCAGTACTTC. This sequence encodes CSARSRLDYEQYF. This sequence joins TRBV20-1 and TRBJ2-7; weak D call: TRBD2 (6 bases). This CDR3 is built from 13 residues. Trimming pared 2 bases from V and 3 bases from J, leaving 11 bases between. Germline V gives CDR1 DFQATT, CDR2 SNEGSKA (reference sequence).